The 30 T cell receptor beta chains reported below all come from one sample, sequenced in a study of early T cells in non-severe SARS-CoV-2 infection. TCRdb itself ran the 5' RACE reads through MiXCR, one entry per CDR3 protein. There are 68,000 or so distinct CDR3 sequences in the sample; 12% occur only once, and over 1.5% lies in the top ten. Sequencing input: whole blood. The origin of the receptors is an adult who was a healthcare worker with PCR-confirmed SARS-CoV-2 infection or an uninfected control (not recorded which).

This clonotype was picked up a small number of times. This chain links TRBV20-1 with TRBJ1-2; possible D gene TRBD1, 6 bases. The CDR3 is 12 residues long. V was trimmed by 5 bases and J by 2 bases, leaving 9 bases between them. CDR1 is DFQATT and CDR2 is SNEGSKA in the germline V gene (reference sequence). The CDR3 loop is CSAVTGNYGYTF. CDR3 coding DNA: TGCAGTGCTGTTACAGGGAACTATGGCTACACCTTC.

This clonotype was counted a few times. This sequence joins TRBV30 and TRBJ1-1; a weak D match, TRBD1 (5 bases). This CDR3 region has 16 residues. V lost 2 bases and J lost 3, with 19 bases in between. Germline assignment: CDR1 GTSNPN and CDR2 SVGIG (reference sequence). The CDR3 region is CAWSLWTGTAHTEAFF. The DNA for the CDR3 is TGTGCCTGGAGTCTCTGGACCGGGACTGCCCACACTGAAGCTTTCTTT.

This clonotype was counted ten times or more. The chain is built from TRBV30 and TRBJ1-1; the match to TRBD1 covers 11 bases. Germline CDR1 reads GTSNPN; CDR2 reads SVGIG (reference sequence). The CDR3 has 15 amino acids. J was trimmed by 5 bases and V by 3 bases; bases with no gene match: 8. The CDR3 loop is CAWRRWTGGWTEAFF. The DNA of the CDR3 is TGTGCCTGGAGGAGGTGGACAGGGGGCTGGACTGAAGCTTTCTTT.

This clonotype came up a few times. This rearrangement joins TRBV6-1 to TRBJ1-1, with TRBD1 matching 8 bases. The germline CDR1 and CDR2 sequences are MNHNS and SASEGT. The CDR3 has 14 amino acids. With V trimmed by 6 bases and J by 3 bases, 6 bases remained unmatched. CDR3 amino acids: CASRKDRVDTEAFF. The CDR3 bases are TGTGCCAGCAGAAAGGACAGGGTGGACACTGAAGCTTTCTTT.

V and J are TRBV6-1 and TRBJ2-5; 8 positions match TRBD2. The CDR3 runs to 15 residues. With 6 bases clipped from V and 1 base from J, the junction kept 7 bases outside the gene matches. Per the germline V gene, CDR1 is MNHNS and CDR2 is SASEGT. The chain's CDR3 is CASSPQRELQETQYF. The CDR3 bases are TGTGCCAGCAGCCCCCAGCGGGAGCTCCAAGAGACCCAGTACTTC.

This clonotype was found many times. The chain employs TRBV29-1 and TRBJ2-2; D is perhaps TRBD2 (6 bases). This CDR3 has 14 amino acids. Germline CDR1 reads SQVTM; CDR2 reads ANQGSEA. V dropped 0 bases and J dropped 6 bases, with 11 bases sitting between them. This CDR3 reads CSVEDPRRAGELFF. The CDR3 bases are TGCAGCGTTGAAGATCCTAGGAGGGCCGGGGAGCTGTTTTTT.

There are a few counts of this clonotype. The rearrangement links TRBV6-2 or TRBV6-3 to TRBJ1-2; D remains ambiguous. The germline V gene has CDR1 MNHEY and CDR2 SVGEGT. This CDR3 spans 12 amino acids. V was trimmed by 6 bases and J by 1 base, leaving 6 bases between them. The CDR3 nucleotides are TGTGCCAGCAGAGACTTTAACTATGGCTACACCTTC. Translating it yields CASRDFNYGYTF.

This chain joins TRBV7-6 and TRBJ2-2; D might be TRBD2 (5 bases). Per the germline V gene, CDR1 is SGHVS and CDR2 is FNYEAQ. The CDR3 has 14 residues. Trimming removed 5 bases from V and 5 bases from J, with 12 bases in between. The CDR3 coding sequence is TGTGCCAGCAGCCCGAGGGCAGAAACCGGGGAGCTGTTTTTT. Protein sequence: CASSPRAETGELFF.

The chain has TRBV6-4 and TRBJ2-1, with 9 positions matching TRBD1. With V trimmed by 3 bases and J by 8 bases, 8 bases remained unmatched. Germline assignment: CDR1 MRHNA and CDR2 SNTAGT. This CDR3 comprises 15 residues. The CDR3 nucleotides read TGTGCCAGCAGTGAAGACGGGACAGGGTACTATGAGCAGTTCTTC. Translation gives CASSEDGTGYYEQFF.

This clonotype was seen only a few times. This chain links TRBV18 with TRBJ2-1; the D gene could be TRBD1 or TRBD2 (5 bases each). V lost 5 bases and J lost 6, with 11 bases in between. The germline V gene has CDR1 KGHSH and CDR2 LQKENI. The CDR3 spans 13 residues. The CDR3 nucleotides are TGTGCCAGCTCATTTCGGGACCTCAATGAGCAGTTCTTC. Amino acid sequence: CASSFRDLNEQFF.

This clonotype was seen repeatedly, ten times or more. The chain combines TRBV7-2 with TRBJ2-1; 7 bases are shared with TRBD2. The V and J ends lost 5 bases and 8 bases, in that order; junction bases with no gene match: 12. The CDR3 has 15 residues. The germline CDR1 and CDR2 sequences are SGHTA and FQGNSA. The CDR3 spells CASSRGERGYYEQFF. CDR3 in DNA: TGTGCCAGCAGCCGGGGGGAGCGGGGTTATTATGAGCAGTTCTTC. Filled out from reference TRBV7-2 and TRBJ2-1, the complete variable domain reads GAGVSQSPSNKVTEKGKDVELRCDPISGHTALYWYRQSLGQGLEFLIYFQGNSAPDKSGLPSDRFSAERTGGSVSTLTIQRTQQEDSAVYLCASSRGERGYYEQFFGPGTRLTVL.

The genes are TRBV12-3 or TRBV12-4 and TRBJ2-1; no reliable D call. The CDR3 runs 15 residues. V lost 3 bases, J lost 7 bases, and 16 bases lay in between. Written as DNA, the CDR3 is TGTGCCAGCAGTTTGGGCTTGGTACCCGGTAATGAGCAGTTCTTC. Amino acid sequence: CASSLGLVPGNEQFF.

The chain uses TRBV19 and TRBJ2-1, with D hard to call. The germline V gene has CDR1 LNHDA and CDR2 SQIVND (reference sequence). V shed 7 bases and J shed 11 bases, with 18 bases lying between them. The CDR3 covers 13 residues. The CDR3: CASTPPSAGKQFF. DNA for the CDR3: TGTGCCAGTACCCCACCATCAGCCGGAAAGCAGTTCTTC.

This clonotype was counted only a few times. This chain joins TRBV30 and TRBJ2-3; TRBD2 matches at 10 bases. This CDR3 has 15 amino acids. The germline V gene encodes CDR1 GTSNPN and CDR2 SVGIG (reference sequence). V was pared by 5 bases and J by 0 bases, with 5 bases of the junction left unmatched. DNA for the CDR3: TGTGCCTGGGGAACACTAGCGGGGAGCACAGATACGCAGTATTTT. As protein: CAWGTLAGSTDTQYF.

The sample holds many counts of this clonotype. The V and J genes are TRBV30 and TRBJ1-5; D gene ambiguous. CDR1 GTSNPN and CDR2 SVGIG come from the germline V gene (reference sequence). Trimming pared 3 bases from V and 2 bases from J, leaving 11 bases between. The CDR3 totals 14 residues. CDR3 in amino acids: CAWRRPGGNQPQHF. For the CDR3, the DNA is TGTGCCTGGAGGAGGCCTGGGGGCAATCAGCCCCAGCATTTT. Full variable domain (outside the CDR3, taken from reference TRBV30 and TRBJ1-5): SQTIHQWPATLVQPVGSPLSLECTVEGTSNPNLYWYRQAAGRGLQLLFYSVGIGQISSEVPQNLSASRPQDRQFILSSKKLLLSDSGFYLCAWRRPGGNQPQHFGDGTRLSIL.

This clonotype came up a few times. The chain carries TRBV15 and TRBJ1-2, with D possibly being TRBD1 (6 bases). Germline lookup yields CDR1 LNHNV and CDR2 YYDKDF (reference sequence). This CDR3 spans 15 amino acids. V shed 1 base and J shed 0 bases, with 9 bases lying between them. This CDR3 reads CATSRGDTSNYGYTF. Written as DNA, the CDR3 is TGTGCCACCAGCAGAGGGGACACCTCTAACTATGGCTACACCTTC.

This clonotype was observed a few times. The chain combines TRBV7-6 with TRBJ1-1; TRBD1 is a possible D gene (5 bases). The V gene lost 4 bases and the J gene lost 5 bases, with 14 bases spanning the gap. This CDR3 is 14 amino acids long. Looked up from germline, CDR1 is SGHVS and CDR2 is FNYEAQ. The CDR3 here is CASSSLTAGTEAFF. CDR3 DNA sequence: TGTGCCAGCAGCTCGCTGACAGCTGGGACTGAAGCTTTCTTT.

Only a few counts were recorded for this clonotype. The chain recombines TRBV29-1 with TRBJ2-5; either TRBD1 or TRBD2 may supply D (5 bases each). Germline V gene lookup returns CDR1 SQVTM and CDR2 ANQGSEA. Trimming took off 3 bases at V and 6 bases at J, with 14 bases between the two ends. CDR3 length equals 13 residues. CDR3 residues: CSVETPGRQTQYF. The CDR3 nucleotides read TGCAGCGTTGAGACCCCGGGGCGGCAGACCCAGTACTTC.

This clonotype was found many times. The chain uses TRBV6-1 and TRBJ1-1, with TRBD1 as a possible D gene (5 bases). V shed 7 bases and J shed 5 bases, with 14 bases lying between them. CDR1 is MNHNS, CDR2 SASEGT, per germline. The CDR3 has 13 residues. CDR3 bases: TGTGCCAGCACCCATGGGGGGGGAACTGAAGCTTTCTTT. Amino acid sequence: CASTHGGGTEAFF.

The DNA for the CDR3 is TGTGCCAGCAGCGCAGGGGTTCTGGGTGAAGCTTTCTTT. Its protein product is CASSAGVLGEAFF. The chain has TRBV7-2 and TRBJ1-1; D might be TRBD1 (6 bases). Germline values: CDR1 SGHTA, CDR2 FQGNSA. V was pared by 5 bases and J by 7 bases, with 14 bases between. This CDR3 is 13 amino acids long. Filled out from reference TRBV7-2 and TRBJ1-1, the complete variable domain reads GAGVSQSPSNKVTEKGKDVELRCDPISGHTALYWYRQSLGQGLEFLIYFQGNSAPDKSGLPSDRFSAERTGGSVSTLTIQRTQQEDSAVYLCASSAGVLGEAFFGQGTRLTVV.

The chain uses TRBV12-3 or TRBV12-4 and TRBJ2-5; TRBD2 matches at 7 bases. The CDR3 runs 13 residues. The V segment lost 6 bases and the J segment 5 bases; nucleotides outside the gene matches: 6. CDR3 sequence reads: CASSELASETQYF. The CDR3 DNA reads TGTGCCAGCAGCGAACTAGCGAGCGAGACCCAGTACTTC.

This sequence joins TRBV5-6 and TRBJ2-7; the D call may be TRBD1 or TRBD2 (5 bases each). Germline V gene data show CDR1 as SGHDT and CDR2 as YYEEEE. V was pared by 5 bases and J by 5 bases, with 14 bases between. This CDR3 region has 13 residues. This CDR3 is CASRFGTFDEQYF. Written as DNA, the CDR3 is TGTGCCAGCAGGTTCGGGACCTTTGACGAGCAGTACTTC. The entire variable domain, with the rest obtained from reference TRBV5-6 and TRBJ2-7, is as follows: DAGVTQSPTHLIKTRGQQVTLRCSPKSGHDTVSWYQQALGQGPQFIFQYYEEEERQRGNFPDRFSGHQFPNYSSELNVNALLLGDSALYLCASRFGTFDEQYFGPGTRLTVT.

This clonotype was detected many times. The V call is TRBV7-9, the J call TRBJ2-4; D possibly corresponds to TRBD2 (7 bases). The CDR3 has 18 residues. Germline assignment: CDR1 SEHNR and CDR2 FQNEAQ (reference sequence). V was cut by 7 bases and J by 0 bases, with 22 bases left in between. The CDR3 DNA reads TGTGCCAGCAAGCCGGGGGGCACGAGGGATCTAGCCAAAAACATTCAGTACTTC. It specifies CASKPGGTRDLAKNIQYF.

This clonotype showed up many times. The rearrangement uses TRBV6-1 and TRBJ2-5, with 9 bases fitting TRBD2. CDR3 length: 16 amino acids. Germline V gene lookup returns CDR1 MNHNS and CDR2 SASEGT. Unmatched junction bases numbered 17, after V lost 6 bases and J lost 9 bases. CDR3 protein: CASSPASASGARAQYF. The CDR3 nucleotides read TGTGCCAGCAGCCCAGCGTCGGCTAGCGGGGCCCGGGCCCAGTACTTC.

In this sample, this clonotype turned up many times. The chain employs TRBV10-3 and TRBJ1-5, with D possibly TRBD1 on 5 matching bases. With 4 bases removed from V and 7 bases from J, the gap between germline ends came to 20 bases. This CDR3 region has 16 residues. Per germline, CDR1 ENHRY and CDR2 SYGVKD. The CDR3 DNA follows: TGTGCCATCAGTGCAGGGTGGGGTGCCAAGGAGCAGCCCCAGCATTTT. Its translation is CAISAGWGAKEQPQHF.

This clonotype has ten or more counts. The V and J genes are TRBV20-1 and TRBJ1-4; D is unclear. The CDR3 contains 13 residues. Germline V lookup: CDR1 DFQATT, CDR2 SNEGSKA (reference sequence). V lost 0 bases and J lost 13, with 15 bases in between. CDR3 residues: CSARDRVRLTLFF. The CDR3, as DNA: TGCAGTGCTAGAGATCGAGTCCGCCTCACACTGTTTTTT.

This clonotype turned up a few times. The chain joins TRBV6-6 to TRBJ1-5; TRBD1 matches 7 bases. The CDR3 spans 18 residues. From germline, CDR1 is MNHNY and CDR2 SVGAGI (reference sequence). V shed 6 bases and J 0 bases; nucleotides not matched to a gene: 14. Here the CDR3 reads CASRPGTANSYSNQPQHF. The CDR3 bases are TGTGCCAGCAGGCCAGGGACAGCGAACTCATATAGCAATCAGCCCCAGCATTTT.

The chain carries TRBV20-1 and TRBJ2-3; 10 nucleotides line up with TRBD2. CDR3 length equals 14 residues. CDR1 DFQATT and CDR2 SNEGSKA come from the germline V gene (reference sequence). Trimming took 5 bases from V and 1 from J; bases not matched to a gene: 3. The CDR3 region is CSAGLAGGTDTQYF. In nucleotides, the CDR3 is TGCAGTGCTGGCCTAGCGGGGGGCACAGATACGCAGTATTTT.

The V and J genes are TRBV12-3 or TRBV12-4 and TRBJ1-6, with 9 bases that match TRBD1. With V trimmed by 5 bases and J by 8 bases, 4 bases remained unmatched. This CDR3 region has 14 residues. The CDR3 DNA sequence: TGTGCCAGCAGTGCCCGACAGGGGGATTCACCCCTCCACTTT. Its protein is CASSARQGDSPLHF.

This clonotype has only a few counts. The gene calls are TRBV29-1 and TRBJ2-7; D remains ambiguous. Between the trimmed V and J ends, which lost 7 bases and 2 bases, there was a span of 15 bases. Germline assignment: CDR1 SQVTM and CDR2 ANQGSEA. The CDR3 spans 13 residues. Written as DNA, the CDR3 is TGCAGCGCCGAAGTAGGATACCCCTACGAGCAGTACTTC. Protein: CSAEVGYPYEQYF.